Here is one T cell receptor (beta chain) with its context. Germline lookup yields CDR1 LNHDA and CDR2 SQIVND (reference sequence). The CDR3 covers 17 residues. With V trimmed by 11 bases and J by 1 base, 20 bases remained unmatched. The record originates from a study of regulatory T cells in long-lasting Graves disease. Sequencing libraries for TCR beta were prepared with iRepertoire HTBI primers and Arm-PCR of CDR3 regions. TCRdb passed the multiplex PCR reads through MiXCR, listing each CDR3 protein once. The sample has roughly 700,000 distinct CDR3 sequences; around 32% are singletons. As for time point: persistent/refractory GD, antithyroid drugs over 5 years with positive TRAb. Making the TCR library involved RNA that had been extracted from PBMCs.

This specimen consisted of peripheral blood mononuclear cells (PBMCs), obtained when the disease was refractory, from a patient treated with antithyroid drugs. The rearrangement links TRBV19 to TRBJ2-7; TRBD2 aligns across 7 bases. The receptor was isolated from a female donor with Graves disease. The CDR3 nucleotides read TGTGCCTCCAGTATCCCCGGGGGAGCGGGAACGTCCTACGAGCAGTACTTC. Amino acids: CASSIPGGAGTSYEQYF.